Presented here are 13 T cell receptor beta chains from one specimen sequenced in a study of human T cells and chemical hapten exposure. TCRdb ran MiXCR on the RACE reads and lists one entry per CDR3 protein. The data show 50,000 or so distinct CDR3 sequences, with 9.9% seen just once and approximately 17% held by the top ten. The time point here: patch test 3, about 24 weeks after DPC sensitization. The treatment was: therapeutic diphenylcyclopropenone sensitization with weekly scalp DPC. The specimen was whole blood, collected in connection with sensitization to the hapten diphenylcyclopropenone (DPC). The receptors shown here come from a woman in her thirties or forties with alopecia areata. Some clones in this sample may be carry-over from other donors' samples.

This clonotype has more than one count but fewer than ten. The V call is TRBV5-1, the J call TRBJ2-2; no clear D gene. CDR1 and CDR2 from the germline V gene are SGHRS and YFSETQ. The CDR3 is made up of 16 amino acids. V lost 0 bases and J 0 bases, leaving 9 bases between the germline ends. The CDR3 nucleotides are TGCGCCAGCAGCTTGGAACCGTCCCCGAACACCGGGGAGCTGTTTTTT. It translates to CASSLEPSPNTGELFF.

The V call is TRBV6-6, the J call TRBJ2-4, with D perhaps being TRBD1 or TRBD2 (5 bases each). The CDR3 has 14 amino acids. With 6 bases removed from V and 3 bases from J, the gap between germline ends came to 12 bases. In germline, CDR1 is MNHNY, CDR2 SVGAGI (reference sequence). The CDR3: CASRGVSGKNIQYF. The CDR3 bases are TGTGCCAGCAGGGGGGTTAGTGGCAAAAACATTCAGTACTTC.

This clonotype was seen more than once but under ten times. This chain connects TRBV11-3 to TRBJ2-2, with 7 bases fitting TRBD2. Per germline, CDR1 SGHNT and CDR2 YENEEA. This CDR3 has 20 residues. Trimming removed 1 base from V and 0 bases from J; junction bases left unmatched: 14. CDR3 protein: CASSLGVWGAGTSNTGELFF. In DNA form, the CDR3 reads TGTGCCAGCAGCTTAGGCGTATGGGGAGCGGGGACGTCGAACACCGGGGAGCTGTTTTTT.

V is TRBV2 and J is TRBJ2-3; possible D gene TRBD2, 5 bases. Germline CDR1 is SNHLY and CDR2 is FYNNEI. With 5 bases removed from V and 9 bases from J, the gap between germline ends came to 12 bases. CDR3 length: 12 amino acids. The CDR3: CASSLAGRTQYF. The CDR3 DNA is TGTGCCAGCAGTCTTGCGGGCAGGACGCAGTATTTT.

The V and J genes are TRBV7-2 and TRBJ1-1, with 7 nucleotides matching TRBD1. The junction had 13 bases not matched to a gene; V was cut back by 1 base and J by 5 bases. The germline V gene has CDR1 SGHTA and CDR2 FQGNSA. This CDR3 contains 17 residues. The CDR3 protein is CASSLDGETGMGTEAFF. CDR3 sequence (DNA): TGTGCCAGCAGCTTAGACGGCGAGACAGGGATGGGGACTGAAGCTTTCTTT.

V and J are TRBV9 and TRBJ2-7, with D possibly TRBD1 on 5 matching bases. The CDR3 covers 16 residues. Trimming cost V 0 bases and J 0 bases, with 13 bases left between them. CDR1 is SGDLS, CDR2 YYNGEE, per germline. The CDR3 loop is CASSVGSGPSSYEQYF. CDR3 coding DNA: TGTGCCAGCAGCGTAGGTTCAGGGCCGAGCTCCTACGAGCAGTACTTC.

V and J are TRBV7-9 and TRBJ2-4, with a weak D call TRBD1 (6 bases). CDR1 and CDR2 (germline): SEHNR, FQNEAQ (reference sequence). The length of the CDR3 is 15 residues. Between the trimmed V and J ends, which lost 8 bases and 4 bases, there was a span of 18 bases. The CDR3 bases are TGTGCCAGCGCCGGGAACAGGGAAAGTAAAAACATTCAGTACTTC. Translating it yields CASAGNRESKNIQYF.

The chain uses TRBV6-5 and TRBJ2-5; 8 bases map to TRBD2. The CDR3 contains 17 residues. Germline values: CDR1 MNHEY, CDR2 SVGAGI. With V trimmed by 4 bases and J by 5 bases, 15 bases remained unmatched. CDR3 residues: CASSSLGAGEPTETQYF. The CDR3 DNA follows: TGTGCCAGCAGTTCCCTGGGAGCGGGGGAGCCAACGGAGACCCAGTACTTC.

The table lists this clonotype with a few counts. The chain recombines TRBV14 with TRBJ2-1, with 7 bases aligning to TRBD1. CDR3 length: 13 residues. With V trimmed by 2 bases and J by 15 bases, 10 bases remained unmatched. Germline CDR1 is SGHDN and CDR2 is FVKESK. The CDR3, as DNA: TGTGCCAGCAGCCAAAGTCGGGGACAGAAAAGGTTCTTC. Translated, it gives CASSQSRGQKRFF.

The chain combines TRBV7-9 with TRBJ2-2; 9 positions match TRBD2. This CDR3 comprises 16 residues. CDR1 and CDR2 (germline): SEHNR, FQNEAQ (reference sequence). V was pared by 5 bases and J by 7 bases, with 11 bases of the junction left unmatched. The CDR3 reads CASSLTSGPASGELFF. The CDR3 region has the DNA TGTGCCAGCAGCCTAACTAGCGGGCCTGCGAGCGGGGAGCTGTTTTTT.

This clonotype has ten or more counts. The chain employs TRBV29-1 and TRBJ2-5; 7 positions match TRBD1. This CDR3 contains 12 residues. V gave up 4 bases and J gave up 5 bases; unmatched junction bases: 4. Germline-derived CDR1 and CDR2 are SQVTM and ANQGSEA. CDR3 region: CSVGPRGETQYF. CDR3 coding DNA: TGCAGCGTTGGGCCCAGGGGGGAGACCCAGTACTTC.

This clonotype has more than one count but fewer than ten. The chain employs TRBV11-2 and TRBJ2-5; D is unresolved. The CDR3 is made up of 14 amino acids. CDR1 SGHAT and CDR2 FQNNGV come from the germline V gene. Trimming cost V 4 bases and J 1 base, with 10 bases left between them. The CDR3: CASSSYTIQETQYF. The CDR3, as DNA: TGTGCCAGCAGCTCATACACTATCCAAGAGACCCAGTACTTC.

This clonotype was picked up a small number of times. The chain carries TRBV28 and TRBJ2-1, with 9 positions matching TRBD1. Germline CDR1 reads MDHEN; CDR2 reads SYDVKM. The CDR3 totals 16 residues. V lost 8 bases to trimming and J lost 3 bases; unmatched junction nucleotides: 11. DNA for the CDR3: TGTGCCAGCCGTAGAAGGGGACAGGGTTTCTACAATGAGCAGTTCTTC. Translation: CASRRRGQGFYNEQFF.